This is a list of T cell receptor beta chains from one sample in a study of blood T cell repertoires in COVID-19. Repertoires were generated with immunoSEQ multiplex PCR, while TCRdb's copy carries only in-frame clones and drops some. The table includes approximately 88,000 clones, roughly 87% detected once. Material: peripheral blood. Receptors originate from a male donor with acute or convalescent COVID-19. Each CDR3 is given with its conserved first and last residue.

v_call cdr3_aa
TRBV5-5 CASSPRLAGRDNEQFF
TRBV6-5 CASSYGDTNSGNTIYF
TRBV5-3 CARSPPRDRKAEQYF
TRBV6-6 CASSRRGQGATGANVLTF
TRBV5-1 CASSRDRGGTDTQYF
TRBV7-9 CASSLGSGTVAGQPQHF
TRBV5-4 CASSSTGTGALF
TRBV3-1/TRBV3-2 CASSHRDEKLFF
TRBV7-8 CASSSMTGGYSNQPQHF
TRBV6-2/TRBV6-3 CASSYSAGGTDTQYF
TRBV6-6 CAGSSGGASNEQFF
TRBV5-1 CASSLGRGGEDTQYF
TRBV5-1 CASRLGTTDHGYTF
TRBV5-4 CASSLGTSGGVYNEQFF
TRBV5-6 CASSLGGVGGNQPQHF
TRBV5-4 CASSGQGTRSDEQFF